This T cell receptor (beta chain) stems from a study of early T cells in non-severe SARS-CoV-2 infection. Study overall: Unpaired chains resulted from sequencing bulk RNA of unsorted whole blood.

cDNA molecules, individually, were tagged with unique molecular identifiers. One entry per CDR3 protein results from TCRdb running MiXCR on the 5' RACE reads. Here the sample spans around 61,000 distinct CDR3 sequences, 10% to 11% being singletons. Per germline, CDR1 MNHNS and CDR2 SASEGT. V was cut by 0 bases and J by 7 bases, with 12 bases left in between. This CDR3 spans 14 amino acids. This sequence joins TRBV6-1 and TRBJ1-2; tentatively, D is TRBD1 (5 bases). Specimen: whole blood. The TCR sequence derives from an adult who was a healthcare worker with PCR-confirmed SARS-CoV-2 infection or an uninfected control (not recorded which). CDR3 nucleotide sequence: TGTGCCAGCAGTGAAGCGGGGGAAGGTTTTGGCTACACCTTC. It codes for CASSEAGEGFGYTF.